A single sample is the source of the 25 T cell receptor beta chains below, sequenced in a study of regulatory T cells in long-lasting Graves disease. HTBI primers from iRepertoire and Arm-PCR of CDR3 regions yielded the TCR beta libraries. Via MiXCR, TCRdb re-called the multiplex PCR reads, giving one row per CDR3 protein. The sample contains about 430,000 distinct CDR3 sequences, about 15% of which appear only once. Noted time point: newly diagnosed GD, antithyroid drugs for less than 3 months. PBMCs were the source of the RNA used for TCR sequencing. This sample was also put to use in a study of T cells in Graves' hyperthyroidism and ophthalmopathy.

The sequenced sample was peripheral blood mononuclear cells (PBMCs), obtained at new diagnosis, from a patient treated with antithyroid drugs. These receptors all stem from a woman aged 35 to 49 with Graves disease.

This clonotype has more than one count but fewer than ten. The V and J genes are TRBV19 and TRBJ2-1; 7 positions match TRBD2. Looked up from germline, CDR1 is LNHDA and CDR2 is SQIVND (reference sequence). This CDR3 spans 15 amino acids. V gave up 3 bases and J gave up 0 bases; unmatched junction bases: 2. This CDR3 is CASSMGGSSYNEQFF. Written as DNA, the CDR3 is TGTGCCAGTAGTATGGGGGGGAGCTCCTACAATGAGCAGTTCTTC.

This clonotype has a count of ten or more. The chain has TRBV11-2 and TRBJ2-1; 8 positions agree with TRBD1. The V and J ends lost 5 bases and 8 bases, in that order; junction bases with no gene match: 11. The germline CDR1 and CDR2 sequences are SGHAT and FQNNGV. This CDR3 is 15 amino acids long. The CDR3 coding sequence is TGTGCCAGCAGCGGACAGGGTACGGTCAAAGATGAGCAGTTCTTC. Its protein is CASSGQGTVKDEQFF.

This clonotype was seen at least ten times. The rearrangement joins TRBV6-2 or TRBV6-3 to TRBJ1-2; D unresolved. The CDR3 has 12 amino acids. Trimming shortened V by 7 bases and J by 0 bases, and 6 bases separated the two germline ends. CDR1 is MNHEY and CDR2 is SVGEGT in the germline V gene. The CDR3 sequence: CASTDPNYGYTF. The CDR3 DNA sequence: TGTGCCAGCACGGATCCTAACTATGGCTACACCTTC.

This clonotype showed up many times. The CDR3 loop reads CASSTKGQYF. CDR3 sequence (DNA): TGTGCCAGCAGTACTAAAGGGCAGTACTTC. The V call is TRBV2, the J call TRBJ2-7, with D unclear. Trimming left V 5 bases short and J 9 bases short, with 8 bases between. The germline CDR1 and CDR2 sequences are SNHLY and FYNNEI. The CDR3 loop spans 10 amino acids.

This clonotype was counted ten times or more. The chain recombines TRBV2 with TRBJ2-5; TRBD1 matches 9 bases. With 6 bases clipped from V and 3 bases from J, the junction kept 2 bases outside the gene matches. The CDR3 loop spans 13 amino acids. The germline CDR1 and CDR2 sequences are SNHLY and FYNNEI. The CDR3 region is CASSRDREETQYF. For the CDR3, the DNA is TGTGCCAGCAGCCGGGACAGGGAAGAGACCCAGTACTTC.

The chain has TRBV7-6 and TRBJ2-7; D is unresolved. This CDR3 contains 15 residues. Trimming shortened V by 4 bases and J by 0 bases, and 13 bases separated the two germline ends. Germline V lookup: CDR1 SGHVS, CDR2 FNYEAQ. CDR3 protein: CASSYDELHSYEQYF. DNA of the CDR3: TGTGCCAGCAGCTATGACGAACTTCACTCCTACGAGCAGTACTTC. Variable domain in full (rest from reference TRBV7-6 and TRBJ2-7): GAGVSQSPRYKVTKRGQDVALRCDPISGHVSLYWYRQALGQGPEFLTYFNYEAQQDKSGLPNDRFSAERPEGSISTLTIQRTEQRDSAMYRCASSYDELHSYEQYFGPGTRLTVT.

This chain uses TRBV7-9 with TRBJ1-5, with D perhaps matching TRBD1 (5 bases). The CDR3 has 15 residues. Germline V CDR1 and CDR2: SEHNR, FQNEAQ (reference sequence). The ends were cut back, 4 bases at V and 8 bases at J, with 18 bases in the middle. CDR3 in amino acids: CASSWGDGPAEPQHF. In DNA, the CDR3 is TGTGCCAGCAGCTGGGGGGACGGACCCGCCGAGCCCCAGCATTTT.

At least ten counts were recorded for this clonotype. This chain uses TRBV29-1 with TRBJ2-1, with TRBD1 matching 7 bases. The V segment lost 6 bases and the J segment 6 bases; nucleotides outside the gene matches: 8. This CDR3 contains 13 residues. Germline loops: CDR1 SQVTM, CDR2 ANQGSEA. The CDR3 protein is CSVQGDSTNEQFF. For the CDR3, the DNA is TGCAGCGTGCAAGGGGACAGCACCAATGAGCAGTTCTTC.

This clonotype was seen at least ten times. The chain has TRBV29-1 and TRBJ2-7; TRBD2 matches 8 bases. The CDR3 totals 14 residues. Germline V lookup: CDR1 SQVTM, CDR2 ANQGSEA. With 7 bases clipped from V and 3 bases from J, the junction kept 11 bases outside the gene matches. The CDR3 DNA is TGCAGCGCCCTCATGGCGGGAGGAGGCTACGAGCAGTACTTC. Its translation: CSALMAGGGYEQYF.

The gene calls are TRBV28 and TRBJ2-4; tentatively, D is TRBD2 (5 bases). Germline CDR1 MDHEN, CDR2 SYDVKM. CDR3 length: 17 amino acids. V lost 5 bases to trimming and J lost 2 bases, with 19 bases between them. The CDR3 region has the DNA TGTGCCAGCAGTCGAGCGGAAGGGATGGGGACCAAAAACATTCAGTACTTC. Translation gives CASSRAEGMGTKNIQYF.

Ten or more counts support this clonotype. This chain connects TRBV3-1 to TRBJ2-3; TRBD2 matches at 12 bases. CDR1 and CDR2 (germline): LGHDT, YNNKEL (reference sequence). V was clipped by 4 bases and J by 5 bases; unmatched bases: 1. This CDR3 is 14 amino acids long. As DNA, the CDR3 is TGTGCCAGCAGCCCTAGCGGGAGGGGAGATACGCAGTATTTT. Its translation: CASSPSGRGDTQYF.

In its sample, this clonotype was seen many times. The V and J genes are TRBV20-1 and TRBJ2-7; D is tentatively TRBD1 or TRBD2 (6 bases each). The CDR3 has 13 residues. V lost 4 bases and J 3 bases, leaving 13 bases between the germline ends. Germline V gives CDR1 DFQATT, CDR2 SNEGSKA (reference sequence). CDR3 in DNA: TGCAGTGCTAAAGAGGGGGGTCGCTACGAGCAGTACTTC. The encoded protein is CSAKEGGRYEQYF.

This clonotype was detected many times. V usage is TRBV27 and J usage is TRBJ1-6, with a tentative D call TRBD1 (5 bases). The CDR3 spans 14 residues. Germline V gene sequence: CDR1 MNHEY, CDR2 SMNVEV (reference sequence). V was clipped by 7 bases and J by 7 bases, with 14 bases between them. The CDR3 loop reads CASTLTGGNSPLHF. DNA of the CDR3: TGTGCCAGCACCCTGACCGGGGGGAATTCACCCCTCCACTTT.

This clonotype was observed at least ten times. The V call is TRBV30, the J call TRBJ2-1, with D perhaps TRBD2 (5 bases). CDR1 GTSNPN and CDR2 SVGIG come from the germline V gene (reference sequence). There are 13 residues in the CDR3. V lost 4 bases and J 9 bases, leaving 16 bases between the germline ends. The CDR3 bases are TGTGCCTGGACGGGAAACAGTATAGGTGAGCAGTTCTTC. Its translation is CAWTGNSIGEQFF.

This clonotype has a count of ten or more. The genes are TRBV12-3 or TRBV12-4 and TRBJ2-2; weak D call: TRBD2 (6 bases). V shed 1 base and J shed 1 base, with 19 bases lying between them. The length of the CDR3 is 19 residues. The CDR3 DNA follows: TGTGCCAGCAGTTTAGGAATTGGAATCGGGGGACTGAACACCGGGGAGCTGTTTTTT. Residues: CASSLGIGIGGLNTGELFF.

This clonotype has a count of ten or more. In DNA, the CDR3 is TGTGCCAGCGGATCAGTGAACACTGAAGCTTTCTTT. The encoded protein is CASGSVNTEAFF. This sequence joins TRBV6-2 or TRBV6-3 and TRBJ1-1; D is uncertain. Germline V gene data show CDR1 as MNHEY and CDR2 as SVGEGT. V shed 8 bases and J shed 0 bases, with 7 bases lying between them. This CDR3 contains 12 residues.

This clonotype was counted at least ten times. The chain joins TRBV5-1 to TRBJ2-3; D remains ambiguous. Germline V gives CDR1 SGHRS, CDR2 YFSETQ. This CDR3 is built from 15 residues. V was clipped by 4 bases and J by 1 base, with 13 bases between them. The CDR3 DNA sequence: TGCGCCAGCAGCCCGGCCCCTCTTGGCACAGATACGCAGTATTTT. This sequence encodes CASSPAPLGTDTQYF.

J is TRBJ2-1 and V is TRBV20-1, with D possibly being TRBD2 (5 bases). Germline assignment: CDR1 DFQATT and CDR2 SNEGSKA (reference sequence). V was shortened by 5 bases and J by 7 bases, with 18 bases between the two germline ends. The CDR3 is 14 residues long. The CDR3: CSAFSSGTSNEQFF. CDR3 coding DNA: TGCAGTGCTTTTTCCAGCGGCACTTCTAATGAGCAGTTCTTC.

This clonotype was seen at least ten times. This sequence joins TRBV24-1 and TRBJ2-1; 11 bases are shared with TRBD1. Germline lookup yields CDR1 KGHDR and CDR2 SFDVKD. With V trimmed by 4 bases and J by 7 bases, 5 bases remained unmatched. This CDR3 has 15 residues. CDR3 bases: TGTGCCACCAGTGACCCCGGGACAGGGGGTAATGAGCAGTTCTTC. It is translated as CATSDPGTGGNEQFF.

This clonotype was seen at least ten times. The V call is TRBV14, the J call TRBJ1-5; 7 positions agree with TRBD1. The junction had 5 bases not matched to a gene; V was cut back by 4 bases and J by 2 bases. The CDR3 spans 15 residues. CDR1 is SGHDN and CDR2 is FVKESK in the germline V gene. In nucleotides, the CDR3 is TGTGCCAGCAGCCGAGACAGGGTAGGCAATCAGCCCCAGCATTTT. This translates into CASSRDRVGNQPQHF.

With respect to this clonotype: It may be a read error: a sequence one base away is much more abundant. The rearrangement links TRBV3-1 to TRBJ2-3; 7 bases fit TRBD2. CDR3 length equals 15 residues. The trim removed 4 bases at V and 4 bases at J, leaving 8 bases unmatched. Per the germline V gene, CDR1 is LGHDT and CDR2 is YNNKEL (reference sequence). CDR3 loop: CASSPGGSSADTQYF. In DNA, the CDR3 is TGTGCCAGCAGCCCGGGCGGGAGTAGCGCAGATACGCAGTATTTT.

This clonotype was counted ten times or more. The chain carries TRBV7-9 and TRBJ2-7, with 8 bases aligning to TRBD1. CDR3 size: 16 residues. Germline-derived CDR1 and CDR2 are SEHNR and FQNEAQ (reference sequence). J gave up 4 bases and V 5 bases, and 13 bases lay outside the gene matches. This chain's CDR3 is CASSPTSTGAGYEQYF. The CDR3 DNA follows: TGTGCCAGCAGCCCGACCTCGACAGGGGCGGGATACGAGCAGTACTTC.

On this clonotype: One end of the junction is discordant with germline, which a read error may explain. V gene TRBV20-1 combines with J gene TRBJ2-2; TRBD2 agrees at 9 bases. Germline CDR1 DFQATT, CDR2 SNEGSKA (reference sequence). The CDR3 extends over 14 amino acids. CDR3 sequence (DNA): TGCAGTGCTAGACTAGCGGGAAACACCGGGGGGCTGTTTTTT. Its translation is CSARLAGNTGGLFF.

This clonotype was detected only a few times. The chain joins TRBV5-5 to TRBJ2-5; D ambiguous. Germline V lookup: CDR1 SGHKS, CDR2 YYEKEE (reference sequence). There are 15 residues in the CDR3. V dropped 3 bases and J dropped 1 base, with 13 bases sitting between them. CDR3 DNA: TGTGCCAGCAGCTCCCCGTTGGAACTCCAAGAGACCCAGTACTTC. Its translation is CASSSPLELQETQYF. The full variable domain, rest sourced from reference TRBV5-5 and TRBJ2-5, is DAGVTQSPTHLIKTRGQQVTLRCSPISGHKSVSWYQQVLGQGPQFIFQYYEKEERGRGNFPDRFSARQFPNYSSELNVNALLLGDSALYLCASSSPLELQETQYFGPGTRLLVL.

This clonotype was recorded many times. The CDR3 protein is CASSSFSGANVLTF. CDR3 coding DNA: TGTGCCAGCAGTTCATTCTCTGGGGCCAACGTCCTGACTTTC. The genes are TRBV28 and TRBJ2-6; D uncertain. In germline, CDR1 is MDHEN, CDR2 SYDVKM. Trimming pared 4 bases from V and 0 bases from J, leaving 4 bases between. The CDR3 spans 14 residues.